The next 15 T cell receptor beta chains were all read from a single sample in a study of T cell responses to AZD1222 COVID-19 vaccine. Libraries were prepared by immunoSEQ multiplex PCR; TCRdb keeps only in-frame clonotypes and omits some of them. The table has roughly 180,000 clones, approximately 90% seen once. Sequenced here: peripheral blood, sampled on day 0 of AZD1222 vaccination. Receptors originate from an adult in good health.

This rearrangement joins TRBV15 to TRBJ1-4, with D tentatively TRBD1 (5 bases). Germline CDR1 is LNHNV and CDR2 is YYDKDF (reference sequence). The CDR3 is made up of 14 amino acids. V was trimmed by 0 bases and J by 8 bases, leaving 10 bases between them. CDR3 sequence: CATSRDEGVEKLFF. The CDR3 region has the DNA TGTGCCACCAGCAGAGATGAAGGGGTCGAAAAACTGTTTTTT.

This rearrangement joins TRBV30 to TRBJ1-2; a possible D gene is TRBD1 (5 bases). Trimming shortened V by 7 bases and J by 8 bases, and 17 bases separated the two germline ends. This CDR3 region has 12 residues. Germline CDR1 and CDR2: GTSNPN and SVGIG (reference sequence). In DNA form, the CDR3 reads TGTGCCTCGACCGTGGGGCTAGGGGGCTACACCTTC. Its protein product is CASTVGLGGYTF.

The table lists this clone with a count of one. V is TRBV15 and J is TRBJ1-3; no clear D gene. CDR1 LNHNV and CDR2 YYDKDF come from the germline V gene (reference sequence). The V gene lost 1 base and the J gene lost 1 base, with 5 bases spanning the gap. This CDR3 is built from 14 residues. In DNA form, the CDR3 reads TGTGCCACCAGCAGAGCGGGGTCTGGAAACACCATATATTTT. Protein sequence: CATSRAGSGNTIYF.

This clone was detected a few times. The chain carries TRBV18 and TRBJ1-4; the D is unclear. Germline V lookup: CDR1 KGHSH, CDR2 LQKENI. Trimming stripped 2 bases from V and 5 bases from J, with 9 bases between. The CDR3 length is 14 residues. CDR3 nucleotides: TGTGCCAGCTCACCAGGCCAGGACAATGAAAAACTGTTTTTT. It codes for CASSPGQDNEKLFF.

This chain uses TRBV7-2 with TRBJ1-1; possible D gene TRBD1, 5 bases. Germline CDR1 and CDR2: SGHTA and FQGNSA. The V gene lost 2 bases and the J gene lost 0 bases, with 13 bases spanning the gap. The CDR3 totals 16 residues. This CDR3 reads CASSLKSGGLNTEAFF. DNA of the CDR3: TGTGCCAGCAGCTTAAAGTCCGGGGGGTTGAACACTGAAGCTTTCTTT.

The rearrangement joins TRBV6-5 to TRBJ1-1, with D uncertain. This CDR3 has 13 amino acids. The germline V and J ends were trimmed by 8 bases and 3 bases, with 13 bases remaining between them. Germline-derived CDR1 and CDR2 are MNHEY and SVGAGI. CDR3 loop: CASYLGEYTEAFF. CDR3 sequence (DNA): TGTGCCAGCTACCTCGGGGAATACACTGAAGCTTTCTTT.

This clone was detected once. The chain employs TRBV7-2 and TRBJ1-2, with a tentative D call TRBD1 (6 bases). Looked up from germline, CDR1 is SGHTA and CDR2 is FQGNSA. V gave up 5 bases and J gave up 4 bases, with 14 bases separating them. The CDR3 totals 14 residues. In DNA, the CDR3 is TGTGCCAGCAGCCTACCCGGACAGATCTATGGCTACACCTTC. Protein: CASSLPGQIYGYTF.

The genes are TRBV19 and TRBJ1-5; maybe TRBD1 (5 bases). This CDR3 is 17 amino acids long. Germline V gives CDR1 LNHDA, CDR2 SQIVND (reference sequence). V lost 2 bases and J lost 2, with 16 bases in between. CDR3 nucleotides: TGTGCCAGTAGTATATCTATTTTCAGGGAACGCAATCAGCCCCAGCATTTT. This gives the protein CASSISIFRERNQPQHF.

The rearrangement joins TRBV6-5 to TRBJ1-1, with D perhaps matching TRBD1 (5 bases). The CDR3 is 14 amino acids. Germline V gene data show CDR1 as MNHEY and CDR2 as SVGAGI. Deletions cut 9 bases from V and 4 bases from J, with 18 bases between. Written as DNA, the CDR3 is TGTGCCAGTAGTCAGGCCCTTACAGGCACTGAAGCTTTCTTT. The encoded protein is CASSQALTGTEAFF.

CDR3 loop: CASSDLQGGHEQYF. CDR3 in DNA: TGTGCCAGCAGCGATCTTCAGGGGGGCCACGAGCAGTACTTC. The genes are TRBV11-3 and TRBJ2-7, with a weak D call TRBD1 (7 bases). V lost 5 bases and J 5 bases, leaving 16 bases between the germline ends. Germline V gene data show CDR1 as SGHNT and CDR2 as YENEEA. CDR3 length: 14 residues.

The chain carries TRBV5-1 and TRBJ1-1; 9 nucleotides match TRBD1. The CDR3 length is 15 residues. V shed 4 bases, J shed 4 bases, and the junction held 8 bases outside the gene matches. The germline CDR1 and CDR2 sequences are SGHRS and YFSETQ. The CDR3: CASSQGQGGVTEAFF. In DNA form, the CDR3 reads TGCGCCAGCAGCCAGGGACAGGGAGGGGTCACTGAAGCTTTCTTT.

The chain is built from TRBV6-5 and TRBJ1-1; no firm D call. The germline V and J ends were trimmed by 0 bases and 1 base, with 9 bases remaining between them. The CDR3 runs 15 residues. Per germline, CDR1 MNHEY and CDR2 SVGAGI. The CDR3 loop reads CASSYSGSQNTEAFF. The CDR3, as DNA: TGTGCCAGCAGTTACTCGGGCTCACAGAACACTGAAGCTTTCTTT.

The chain uses TRBV7-3 and TRBJ2-1; 10 nucleotides match TRBD2. Per the germline V gene, CDR1 is SGHTA and CDR2 is FQGTGA. The CDR3 length is 14 residues. The V and J ends lost 5 bases and 4 bases, in that order; junction bases with no gene match: 2. CDR3 residues: CASSRAGGYNEQFF. In DNA, the CDR3 is TGTGCCAGCAGCCGAGCGGGAGGGTACAATGAGCAGTTCTTC.

The CDR3 DNA is TGTGCCTGGAGTATCGGGACCCTTGATTCACCCCTCCACTTT. Translation: CAWSIGTLDSPLHF. The chain couples TRBV30 to TRBJ1-6, with a tentative D call TRBD1 (5 bases). Per the germline V gene, CDR1 is GTSNPN and CDR2 is SVGIG (reference sequence). The germline V and J ends were trimmed by 2 bases and 8 bases, with 13 bases remaining between them. The CDR3 sequence is 14 residues long.

This clone occurred a few times. The chain joins TRBV7-2 to TRBJ2-7; D perhaps matches TRBD2 (7 bases). Germline assignment: CDR1 SGHTA and CDR2 FQGNSA. The CDR3 runs to 15 residues. Trimming took 0 bases from V and 4 from J, leaving 13 bases between them. The CDR3 protein is CASSLAGGGAYEQYF. As DNA, the CDR3 is TGTGCCAGCAGCTTAGCGGGCGGGGGCGCTTACGAGCAGTACTTC.